This note documents a single TCR beta chain sequence. Its antigen is unidentified. Germline V gene data show CDR1 as SEHNR and CDR2 as FQNEAQ (reference sequence). With 4 bases removed from V and 7 bases from J, the gap between germline ends came to 7 bases. The CDR3 is 12 amino acids. The data are from a study of shared clonotypes between healthy human individuals. The wider study: Per donor, three plates held CD4 naive cells, three held CD4 memory, two held CD8 naive and one held CD8 memory. General study points: Relative to clonotypes present in all four donors, those not shared had lower generation probabilities. Represented genetic and exposure-history diversity was restricted by having few donors.

Nashville, Tennessee was home to all donors, who were Caucasian adults. Some clones are missing from TCRdb's copy, which holds only in-frame ones; the method was immunoSEQ multiplex PCR. The sample has about 600,000 clones, 97% seen once. This sequence originates from a woman in her twenties or thirties in good health. Sequencing was carried out using naive CD4+ T cells sorted from blood. Subset of the sample: CD45RA+ positively selected. The chain couples TRBV7-9 to TRBJ1-4; a possible D gene is TRBD1 (6 bases). The CDR3 protein is CASSSGVEKLFF. The CDR3 region has the DNA TGTGCCAGCAGCTCAGGGGTTGAAAAACTGTTTTTT. Full variable domain (remainder filled in from reference TRBV7-9 and TRBJ1-4): DTGVSQNPRHKITKRGQNVTFRCDPISEHNRLYWYRQTLGQGPEFLTYFQNEAQLEKSRLLSDRFSAERPKGSFSTLEIQRTEQGDSAMYLCASSSGVEKLFFGSGTQLSVL.